The 32 T cell receptor beta chains given below trace back to one sample, sequenced in a study of cytomegalovirus exposure and HLA in healthy donors. Sequencing used immunoSEQ multiplex PCR; TCRdb keeps in-frame clones, though not all of them. The sample lists 120,000 or so clones; about nine tenths were seen once. Sequencing input: PBMCs. These TCRs come from a woman aged 18-29 years in good health and CMV-seronegative.

The rearrangement uses TRBV29-1 and TRBJ2-1, with TRBD1 matching over 12 bases. V dropped 3 bases and J dropped 12; count of bases not matched to a gene: 0. Germline V gene sequence: CDR1 SQVTM, CDR2 ANQGSEA. CDR3 length equals 11 residues. Written as DNA, the CDR3 is TGCAGCGTTGAGGGACAGGGGGCGCAGTTCTTC. Translating it yields CSVEGQGAQFF.

The rearrangement links TRBV7-2 to TRBJ2-5; the D gene is possibly TRBD1 (5 bases). The CDR3 runs 13 residues. In germline, CDR1 is SGHTA, CDR2 FQGNSA. V was pared by 5 bases and J by 2 bases, with 9 bases between. CDR3 in amino acids: CASSIRQQETQYF. In DNA form, the CDR3 reads TGTGCCAGCAGCATAAGACAGCAAGAGACCCAGTACTTC.

The chain links TRBV4-1 to TRBJ2-7; 8 bases align to TRBD2. After removal of 0 bases from V and 3 bases from J, the junction contained 7 bases not matched to a gene. CDR1 is MGHRA, CDR2 YSYEKL, per germline. This CDR3 comprises 16 residues. The CDR3 sequence: CASSQERGAGDYEQYF. The CDR3 DNA reads TGCGCCAGCAGCCAAGAAAGGGGAGCGGGGGACTACGAGCAGTACTTC.

The chain joins TRBV4-1 to TRBJ2-1; 9 bases align to TRBD2. V shed 0 bases and J 3 bases; nucleotides not matched to a gene: 6. CDR3 length: 17 residues. CDR1 MGHRA and CDR2 YSYEKL come from the germline V gene. The CDR3 DNA is TGCGCCAGCAGCCAAGATTTGGAGACTAGCGGCTACAATGAGCAGTTCTTC. Translation: CASSQDLETSGYNEQFF.

The genes are TRBV2 and TRBJ2-4, with TRBD1 matching over 7 bases. J was trimmed by 1 base and V by 3 bases; bases with no gene match: 6. Germline loops: CDR1 SNHLY, CDR2 FYNNEI. The CDR3 has 16 amino acids. The chain's CDR3 is CASSDRDRDAKNIQYF. The CDR3, as DNA: TGTGCCAGCAGTGACCGGGACAGAGACGCCAAAAACATTCAGTACTTC. Looking up the rest from reference TRBV2 and TRBJ2-4 gives the full variable domain: EPEVTQTPSHQVTQMGQEVILRCVPISNHLYFYWYRQILGQKVEFLVSFYNNEISEKSEIFDDQFSVERPDGSNFTLKIRSTKLEDSAMYFCASSDRDRDAKNIQYFGAGTRLSVL.

The chain carries TRBV5-1 and TRBJ1-2; TRBD1 matches at 7 bases. Germline V lookup: CDR1 SGHRS, CDR2 YFSETQ. The CDR3 consists of 16 residues. Trimming removed 4 bases from V and 0 bases from J; junction bases left unmatched: 9. The CDR3 is CASSPGQVRANYGYTF. The CDR3 DNA follows: TGCGCCAGCAGCCCTGGACAGGTCCGGGCTAACTATGGCTACACCTTC.

This clone was seen only once. This chain links TRBV18 with TRBJ1-2, with 8 bases that match TRBD1. This CDR3 spans 13 amino acids. The trim removed 3 bases at V and 8 bases at J, leaving 5 bases unmatched. Germline CDR1 KGHSH, CDR2 LQKENI. This CDR3 reads CASSPSRTGGYTF. The CDR3 region has the DNA TGTGCCAGCTCACCCTCTCGGACAGGGGGCTACACCTTC.

This rearrangement joins TRBV10-1 to TRBJ1-5, with D maybe TRBD1 (6 bases). The CDR3 spans 14 residues. The V gene lost 5 bases and the J gene lost 1 base, with 9 bases spanning the gap. Per germline, CDR1 WNHNN and CDR2 SYGVQD (reference sequence). The CDR3 bases are TGCGCCAGCAGTCCCACAGGGAGCAATCAGCCCCAGCATTTT. Its protein product is CASSPTGSNQPQHF.

V usage is TRBV29-1 and J usage is TRBJ2-7, with TRBD2 matching 14 bases. Germline CDR1 reads SQVTM; CDR2 reads ANQGSEA. The CDR3 is 14 residues long. J gave up 2 bases and V 7 bases, and 4 bases lay outside the gene matches. CDR3 in DNA: TGCAGCGCCGTGACTAGCGGGAGGGCCTACGAGCAGTACTTC. Amino acid sequence: CSAVTSGRAYEQYF.

In regard to this clone: Other DNA sequences in the same sample also yield this CDR3. V is TRBV5-6 and J is TRBJ2-7, with D perhaps TRBD1 (6 bases). The CDR3 runs 12 residues. The germline V gene has CDR1 SGHDT and CDR2 YYEEEE. V dropped 0 bases and J dropped 7 bases, with 8 bases sitting between them. The CDR3 loop is CASSLGRGEQYF. Written as DNA, the CDR3 is TGTGCCAGCAGCTTGGGCAGGGGAGAGCAGTACTTC. The entire variable domain, with the rest obtained from reference TRBV5-6 and TRBJ2-7, is as follows: DAGVTQSPTHLIKTRGQQVTLRCSPKSGHDTVSWYQQALGQGPQFIFQYYEEEERQRGNFPDRFSGHQFPNYSSELNVNALLLGDSALYLCASSLGRGEQYFGPGTRLTVT.

V and J are TRBV20-1 and TRBJ2-2; no clear D gene. This CDR3 has 11 residues. Germline-derived CDR1 and CDR2 are DFQATT and SNEGSKA (reference sequence). V was cut by 5 bases and J by 3 bases, with 4 bases left in between. Written as DNA, the CDR3 is TGCAGTGCTCACTACACCGGGGAGCTGTTTTTT. This encodes CSAHYTGELFF.

The chain uses TRBV6-1 and TRBJ1-1; no clear D gene. CDR1 and CDR2 (germline): MNHNS, SASEGT. The germline V and J ends were trimmed by 8 bases and 3 bases, with 16 bases remaining between them. The CDR3 contains 14 residues. CDR3 DNA sequence: TGTGCCAGCGGCAGGCTCACTAGGGACACTGAAGCTTTCTTT. Protein sequence: CASGRLTRDTEAFF.

V usage is TRBV2 and J usage is TRBJ1-4; D might be TRBD1 (6 bases). The V gene's germline CDR1 is SNHLY and CDR2 FYNNEI. V lost 5 bases and J 0 bases, leaving 10 bases between the germline ends. This CDR3 region has 15 residues. The CDR3, as DNA: TGTGCCAGCAGTCGGGACATTGCAACTAATGAAAAACTGTTTTTT. As protein: CASSRDIATNEKLFF.

In nucleotides, the CDR3 is TGCGCCAGCAGCCAAGAGGGGACAGGGGTCCTAAGCTCCTACGAGCAGTACTTC. Translated: CASSQEGTGVLSSYEQYF. The V and J genes are TRBV4-1 and TRBJ2-7; TRBD1 matches 10 bases. J lost 0 bases, V lost 0 bases, and 8 bases had no gene match. CDR3 size: 18 residues. Germline CDR1 and CDR2: MGHRA and YSYEKL.

CDR3 in amino acids: CASSMRDPGLAGVTDTQYF. For the CDR3, the DNA is TGTGCCAGTAGTATGCGGGACCCGGGACTAGCGGGAGTCACAGATACGCAGTATTTT. This chain uses TRBV19 with TRBJ2-3; 14 bases are shared with TRBD2. Germline CDR1 LNHDA, CDR2 SQIVND (reference sequence). The CDR3 runs to 19 residues. J gave up 2 bases and V 3 bases, and 10 bases lay outside the gene matches.

The chain links TRBV7-8 to TRBJ2-7; D call uncertain. CDR1 is SGHVS, CDR2 FQNEAQ, per germline. V gave up 2 bases and J gave up 3 bases, with 14 bases separating them. The CDR3 runs 15 residues. CDR3 region: CASSLRLAANYEQYF. Here the CDR3 DNA reads TGTGCCAGCAGCTTACGACTGGCAGCTAACTACGAGCAGTACTTC.

This clone was recorded once. This chain uses TRBV5-1 with TRBJ1-1; D not certain. Germline V gene sequence: CDR1 SGHRS, CDR2 YFSETQ. The CDR3 covers 16 residues. The V end was cut by 0 bases, the J end by 0 bases, with 12 bases between. The CDR3 DNA is TGCGCCAGCAGCTTGGGCAGCGAGGGAGTGAACACTGAAGCTTTCTTT. Translated: CASSLGSEGVNTEAFF.

V is TRBV7-2 and J is TRBJ2-1, with 9 bases fitting TRBD2. The CDR3 covers 14 residues. V lost 5 bases to trimming and J lost 8 bases; unmatched junction nucleotides: 7. Germline loops: CDR1 SGHTA, CDR2 FQGNSA. CDR3 sequence (DNA): TGTGCCAGCAGCGCCGATAGCGGGAGCGATGAGCAGTTCTTC. It encodes CASSADSGSDEQFF.

The rearrangement joins TRBV7-9 to TRBJ1-3; no firm D call. The CDR3 covers 14 residues. V was shortened by 5 bases and J by 7 bases, with 15 bases between the two germline ends. CDR1 and CDR2 from the germline V gene are SEHNR and FQNEAQ (reference sequence). In DNA form, the CDR3 reads TGTGCCAGCAGCCCAAACACCCGAACCAACACCATATATTTT. Translated: CASSPNTRTNTIYF.

This chain uses TRBV19 with TRBJ1-2; TRBD1 agrees at 7 bases. CDR1 is LNHDA and CDR2 is SQIVND in the germline V gene (reference sequence). This CDR3 comprises 14 residues. V shed 3 bases and J 4 bases; nucleotides not matched to a gene: 5. CDR3 loop: CASSIQGEAYGYTF. The CDR3, as DNA: TGTGCCAGTAGTATTCAGGGGGAGGCCTATGGCTACACCTTC.

The chain joins TRBV7-8 to TRBJ2-4, with 8 bases aligning to TRBD1. The CDR3 runs to 15 residues. Germline loops: CDR1 SGHVS, CDR2 FQNEAQ. With V trimmed by 7 bases and J by 7 bases, 12 bases remained unmatched. The CDR3 region has the DNA TGTGCCAGCACCAATATACCGACAGGGGAGAACATTCAGTACTTC. Its translation is CASTNIPTGENIQYF.

V gene TRBV6-1 combines with J gene TRBJ2-7, with 7 bases lining up with TRBD1. Germline trimming cut 11 bases from V and 0 bases from J; bases unmatched to any gene: 10. The CDR3 consists of 14 residues. Germline CDR1 reads MNHNS; CDR2 reads SASEGT. This CDR3 reads CASSPRGLSYEQYF. CDR3 DNA: TGTGCCTCTTCCCCTAGGGGGCTCTCCTACGAGCAGTACTTC.

The V and J genes are TRBV11-2 and TRBJ2-5; no firm D call. From germline, CDR1 is SGHAT and CDR2 FQNNGV. The V and J ends lost 5 bases and 5 bases respectively, with 12 bases between them. The CDR3 consists of 13 residues. DNA for the CDR3: TGTGCCAGCAGCCTCCGACTTGGGGAGACCCAGTACTTC. It translates to CASSLRLGETQYF.

The genes are TRBV5-5 and TRBJ1-1; 8 bases line up with TRBD1. This CDR3 comprises 13 residues. After removal of 3 bases from V and 10 bases from J, the junction contained 8 bases not matched to a gene. Germline CDR1 is SGHKS and CDR2 is YYEKEE (reference sequence). Written as DNA, the CDR3 is TGTGCCAGCAGCTACCCGGGACAGGTCGTAGCTTTCTTT. Translation gives CASSYPGQVVAFF. Complete variable domain (other parts from reference TRBV5-5 and TRBJ1-1): DAGVTQSPTHLIKTRGQQVTLRCSPISGHKSVSWYQQVLGQGPQFIFQYYEKEERGRGNFPDRFSARQFPNYSSELNVNALLLGDSALYLCASSYPGQVVAFFGQGTRLTVV.

In its sample, this clone was seen a few times. V gene TRBV2 combines with J gene TRBJ2-5; tentative D call: TRBD1 (5 bases). Trimming pared 6 bases from V and 3 bases from J, leaving 14 bases between. CDR1 SNHLY and CDR2 FYNNEI come from the germline V gene. The CDR3 is 14 residues long. CDR3: CASRDGHGEETQYF. The CDR3 coding sequence is TGTGCCAGCAGAGATGGACACGGCGAAGAGACCCAGTACTTC.

This chain links TRBV6-1 with TRBJ1-5; 7 bases map to TRBD1. The CDR3 is made up of 13 amino acids. The germline CDR1 and CDR2 sequences are MNHNS and SASEGT. Unmatched junction bases numbered 6, after V lost 4 bases and J lost 9 bases. The CDR3 DNA reads as TGTGCCAGCAGTGCACTCAACAGGGGGCCCCAGCATTTT. Its protein product is CASSALNRGPQHF.

The rearrangement uses TRBV10-3 and TRBJ2-1; TRBD2 agrees at 14 bases. The V and J ends lost 2 bases and 15 bases, in that order; junction bases with no gene match: 6. Germline V lookup: CDR1 ENHRY, CDR2 SYGVKD. CDR3 length equals 14 residues. CDR3 nucleotides: TGTGCCATCAGTGAGAAGACTAGCGGGAGGGAGGGGTTCTTC. This sequence encodes CAISEKTSGREGFF.

The chain uses TRBV7-3 and TRBJ2-5; maybe TRBD1 (6 bases). The V gene's germline CDR1 is SGHTA and CDR2 FQGTGA. The length of the CDR3 is 13 residues. Between the trimmed V and J ends, which lost 3 bases and 4 bases, there was a span of 9 bases. The CDR3 nucleotides read TGTGCCAGCAGCTTGGGGACACGAGAGACCCAGTACTTC. This encodes CASSLGTRETQYF.

The chain couples TRBV2 to TRBJ1-1, with a possible D match to TRBD1 (6 bases). The CDR3 length is 13 residues. V was cut by 10 bases and J by 0 bases, with 12 bases left in between. Germline-derived CDR1 and CDR2 are SNHLY and FYNNEI. The CDR3 DNA follows: TGTGCCAACGGAGGACAGATGAACACTGAAGCTTTCTTT. It yields the protein CANGGQMNTEAFF.

This clone was recorded once. The V and J genes are TRBV6-5 and TRBJ2-5; possibly TRBD2 for D (6 bases). V gave up 0 bases and J gave up 5 bases, with 13 bases separating them. Germline CDR1 reads MNHEY; CDR2 reads SVGAGI. The CDR3 is 15 residues long. Here the CDR3 DNA reads TGTGCCAGCAGTTACTCGAGTACGGGGAGGGAGACCCAGTACTTC. This sequence encodes CASSYSSTGRETQYF.

V gene TRBV9 combines with J gene TRBJ2-7; D is perhaps TRBD1 (6 bases). Germline assignment: CDR1 SGDLS and CDR2 YYNGEE. Trimming cost V 0 bases and J 4 bases, with 8 bases left between them. This CDR3 is 13 amino acids long. The CDR3 bases are TGTGCCAGCAGCGTAGACAGGGAATACGAGCAGTACTTC. Amino acids: CASSVDREYEQYF.

This clone was recorded only once. CDR3 region: CASSGWTGVGKLFF. The CDR3 nucleotides are TGCGCCAGCAGCGGATGGACAGGGGTTGGAAAACTGTTTTTT. This chain links TRBV5-1 with TRBJ1-4; TRBD1 aligns across 9 bases. Germline CDR1 and CDR2: SGHRS and YFSETQ. This CDR3 region has 14 residues. J lost 10 bases, V lost 4 bases, and 8 bases had no gene match. Looking up the rest from reference TRBV5-1 and TRBJ1-4 gives the full variable domain: KAGVTQTPRYLIKTRGQQVTLSCSPISGHRSVSWYQQTPGQGLQFLFEYFSETQRNKGNFPGRFSGRQFSNSRSEMNVSTLELGDSALYLCASSGWTGVGKLFFGSGTQLSVL.